This T cell receptor (beta chain) was identified during a study of blood T cell repertoires in COVID-19. Across the study: Sample material is recorded as cDNA or gDNA derived from T cells, B-cell-depleted T cells, or PBMCs.

Donors were grouped by their self-reported clinical history. The CDR3 contains 16 residues. V lost 3 bases, J lost 1 base, and 13 bases lay in between. From germline, CDR1 is SNHLY and CDR2 FYNNEI. The assay was immunoSEQ multiplex PCR, and TCRdb's table has in-frame clones only and misses some. Here the sample spans about half a million clones, 70% to 90% being singletons. This sequence originates from a woman in her sixties or seventies who had recovered from COVID-19. Sequenced: PBMCs or T cells enriched from blood (not recorded which). The chain uses TRBV2 and TRBJ1-5; D perhaps matches TRBD1 (6 bases). CDR3 DNA sequence: TGTGCCAGCAGTGATAGAGGGGGTCCCAGCAATCAGCCCCAGCATTTT. Amino acids: CASSDRGGPSNQPQHF.